These 2 T cell receptor beta chains originate from one sample sequenced in a study of T cells after yellow fever vaccination. MiXCR was run by TCRdb on the 5' RACE reads, yielding one entry per CDR3 protein. The table has under 600,000 distinct CDR3 sequences, 20% to 25% seen once. Specimen: PBMCs, collected 21 days after the first yellow fever vaccination. The receptors come from a man aged 18 to 29 who received the YFV17D yellow fever vaccine.

The chain joins TRBV11-2 to TRBJ1-4; tentatively, D is TRBD1 (5 bases). The V end lost 6 bases, the J end lost 8 bases, and 22 bases lay between the germline ends. Germline CDR1 is SGHAT and CDR2 is FQNNGV. The CDR3 has 16 amino acids. The CDR3 reads CASRPLRGNLGEKLFF. CDR3 sequence (DNA): TGTGCCAGCAGACCCCTCCGGGGCAACCTAGGCGAAAAACTGTTTTTT.

This chain joins TRBV20-1 and TRBJ2-1; D unresolved. The CDR3 sequence is 14 residues long. V lost 1 base and J 7 bases, leaving 14 bases between the germline ends. Germline CDR1 and CDR2: DFQATT and SNEGSKA (reference sequence). The CDR3 coding sequence is TGCAGTGCTAGAGCCCGGGTAATTTTGAATGAGCAGTTCTTC. It yields the protein CSARARVILNEQFF.